The sequence of this TCR beta chain was determined in a study of T cells after yellow fever vaccination. Findings and caveats of the study: CD4 and CD8 compartments shared a small share of clonotypes, likely from convergent recombination. Booster sampling recovered most clones from primary vaccination (about 97% CD4, approximately 90% CD8). A secondary response was less intense yet reached its peak sooner, at day 5 versus 15.

TCRdb reprocessed the 5' RACE reads with MiXCR, giving one entry per CDR3 protein. Among roughly 350,000 distinct CDR3 sequences listed, 4.1% were seen once. V gave up 1 base and J gave up 5 bases, with 12 bases separating them. Germline CDR1 SGHAT, CDR2 FQDESV (reference sequence). The length of the CDR3 is 15 residues. The sample holds many counts of this clonotype. Its matching antigen is unknown. This receptor was identified in a man younger than 35 who received the YFV17D yellow fever vaccine. This sequence joins TRBV11-1 and TRBJ2-1, with a possible D match to TRBD2 (7 bases). The sample consisted of PBMCs, taken 5 days after the yellow fever booster vaccination. CDR3 amino acids: CASSLGGGGDNEQFF. The CDR3, as DNA: TGTGCCAGCAGCTTAGGTGGGGGGGGCGACAATGAGCAGTTCTTC.